This TCR beta chain came from a study of shared clonotypes between healthy human individuals. In germline, CDR1 is SGDLS, CDR2 YYNGEE. The CDR3 length is 15 residues. Clones were read by immunoSEQ multiplex PCR, and TCRdb kept only the in-frame ones, dropping some. The table records about 530,000 clones, roughly 95% of them present only once. General study findings and limits: Memory subsets generally showed smaller estimated richness than naive subsets did.

Points on this clone: No antigen is known for it. Compared with germline, one end of the junction differs, possibly owing to a read error.

The source material was naive CD4+ T cells sorted from blood. Subset here: CD45RA+ positively selected. This sequence was found in a woman aged 25 to 39 in good health. The chain couples TRBV9 to TRBJ2-1, with D perhaps given as TRBD1 or TRBD2 (6 bases each). In DNA, the CDR3 is TGTGCCAGCACCCTGAGGGGGGACTCCTCCAATGAGCAGTTCTTC. As protein: CASTLRGDSSNEQFF.